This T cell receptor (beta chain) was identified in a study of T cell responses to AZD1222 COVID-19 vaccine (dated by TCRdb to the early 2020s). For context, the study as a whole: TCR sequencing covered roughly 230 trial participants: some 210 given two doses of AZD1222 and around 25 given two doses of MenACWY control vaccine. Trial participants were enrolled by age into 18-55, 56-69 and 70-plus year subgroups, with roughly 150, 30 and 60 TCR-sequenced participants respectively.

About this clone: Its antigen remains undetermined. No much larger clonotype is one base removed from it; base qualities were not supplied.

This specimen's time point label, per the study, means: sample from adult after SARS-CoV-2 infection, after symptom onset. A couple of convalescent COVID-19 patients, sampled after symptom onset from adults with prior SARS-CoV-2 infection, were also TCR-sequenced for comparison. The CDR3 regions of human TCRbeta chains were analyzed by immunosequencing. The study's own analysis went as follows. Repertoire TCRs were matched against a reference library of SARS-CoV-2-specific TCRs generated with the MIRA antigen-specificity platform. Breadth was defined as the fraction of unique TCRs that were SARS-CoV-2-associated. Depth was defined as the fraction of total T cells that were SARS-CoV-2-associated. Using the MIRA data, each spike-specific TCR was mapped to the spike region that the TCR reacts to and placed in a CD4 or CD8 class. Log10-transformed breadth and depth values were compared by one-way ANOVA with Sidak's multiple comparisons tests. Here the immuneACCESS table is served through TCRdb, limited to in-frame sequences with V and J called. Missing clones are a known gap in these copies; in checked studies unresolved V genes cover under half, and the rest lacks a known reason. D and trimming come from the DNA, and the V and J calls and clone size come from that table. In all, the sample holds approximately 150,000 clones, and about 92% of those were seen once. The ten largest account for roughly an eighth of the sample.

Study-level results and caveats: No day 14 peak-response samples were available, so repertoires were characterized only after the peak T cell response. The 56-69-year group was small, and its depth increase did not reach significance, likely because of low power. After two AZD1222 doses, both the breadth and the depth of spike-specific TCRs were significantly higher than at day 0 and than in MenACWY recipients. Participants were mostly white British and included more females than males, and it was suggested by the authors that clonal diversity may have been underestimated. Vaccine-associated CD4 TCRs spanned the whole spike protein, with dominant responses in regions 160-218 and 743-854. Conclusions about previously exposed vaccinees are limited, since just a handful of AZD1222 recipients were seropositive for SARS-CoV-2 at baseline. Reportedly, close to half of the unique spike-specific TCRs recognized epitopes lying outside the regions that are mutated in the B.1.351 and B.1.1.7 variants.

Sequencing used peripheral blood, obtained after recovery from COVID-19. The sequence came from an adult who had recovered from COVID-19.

The CDR3 protein sequence reads: CSYRDTPSQETQYF. The DNA sequence is given as TGCAGCTACCGGGACACGCCATCCCAAGAGACCCAGTACTTC. The chain is encoded by TRBV29-1 joined to TRBJ2-5; the D segment could be TRBD1, given 6 matching bases. The CDR3 holds 14 amino acids from the cysteine to the phenylalanine. The read is trimmed to its CDR3 DNA, 42 bases read in frame from base 1. Taken from the germline V gene, the CDR1 and CDR2 loops are SQVTM and ANQGSEA. V lost 8 bases and J lost 1 base; the stretch between them is 17 bases long.